The 21 T cell receptor beta chains below all came from one sample that was sequenced in a study of T cell responses to AZD1222 COVID-19 vaccine. Here immunoSEQ multiplex PCR was the method, and the copy in TCRdb shows in-frame clones only, minus some. The sample consists of some 170,000 clones, roughly 90% of them appearing once. This sample comprised peripheral blood, obtained 28 days after the second AZD1222 dose. These receptors all come from an adult who received the AZD1222 COVID-19 vaccine.

This clone has a single count. The rearrangement uses TRBV12-3 or TRBV12-4 and TRBJ2-6; D remains ambiguous. The length of the CDR3 is 13 residues. V lost 6 bases to trimming and J lost 2 bases, with 5 bases between them. The CDR3 DNA is TGTGCCAGCAGCTTGCCTGGGGCCAACGTCCTGACTTTC. This sequence encodes CASSLPGANVLTF.

V and J are TRBV10-3 and TRBJ2-2, with TRBD1 as a possible D gene (6 bases). Trimming stripped 4 bases from V and 2 bases from J, with 14 bases between. CDR3 length equals 16 residues. Germline CDR1 ENHRY, CDR2 SYGVKD. CDR3 residues: CAISARTVINTGELFF. CDR3 nucleotides: TGTGCCATCAGTGCCCGGACAGTAATAAACACCGGGGAGCTGTTTTTT.

This rearrangement joins TRBV4-1 to TRBJ1-3; a weak D match, TRBD1 (6 bases). The germline gives CDR1 MGHRA, CDR2 YSYEKL. The CDR3 is 13 residues long. V was shortened by 8 bases and J by 4 bases, with 12 bases between the two germline ends. The CDR3 DNA is TGCGCCAGCGGCAGGGGAAGAGGAAACACCATATATTTT. Translated, it gives CASGRGRGNTIYF.

V gene TRBV15 combines with J gene TRBJ1-4; TRBD1 might be the D (5 bases). The germline gives CDR1 LNHNV, CDR2 YYDKDF (reference sequence). The V end lost 4 bases, the J end lost 4 bases, and 19 bases lay between the germline ends. This CDR3 has 17 amino acids. The CDR3 DNA sequence: TGTGCCACCAGCAAACCGGGACGCCGACCTGATAATGAAAAACTGTTTTTT. Translation: CATSKPGRRPDNEKLFF.

The chain has TRBV18 and TRBJ2-5, with D uncertain. The CDR3 runs to 14 residues. Germline CDR1 and CDR2: KGHSH and LQKENI. V dropped 3 bases and J dropped 2 bases, with 10 bases sitting between them. CDR3: CASSPSILQETQYF. The CDR3 DNA is TGTGCCAGCTCACCTTCTATACTTCAAGAGACCCAGTACTTC.

V and J are TRBV10-1 and TRBJ2-7, with 8 bases matching TRBD1. The CDR3 extends over 15 amino acids. Looked up from germline, CDR1 is WNHNN and CDR2 is SYGVQD (reference sequence). V lost 3 bases and J lost 2; bases outside the gene matches: 6. CDR3 protein: CASSEVGQGTYEQYF. CDR3 nucleotide sequence: TGCGCCAGCAGTGAAGTTGGACAGGGAACCTACGAGCAGTACTTC.

The chain recombines TRBV28 with TRBJ1-6, with 7 bases identical to TRBD1. The V gene end was trimmed by 4 bases and the J gene end by 5 bases; junction bases not matched to a gene: 5. This CDR3 has 15 amino acids. Germline assignment: CDR1 MDHEN and CDR2 SYDVKM. CDR3 region: CASSSPDRNNSPLHF. CDR3 DNA: TGTGCCAGCAGTTCCCCGGACAGGAATAATTCACCCCTCCACTTT.

This clone appeared a single time. The CDR3 sequence is CASSLARGQGGTEAFF. CDR3 DNA: TGTGCCAGCAGCTTAGCCCGGGGGCAGGGGGGCACTGAAGCTTTCTTT. This chain links TRBV11-2 with TRBJ1-1, with 7 bases aligning to TRBD1. V shed 1 base and J 4 bases; nucleotides not matched to a gene: 9. Looked up from germline, CDR1 is SGHAT and CDR2 is FQNNGV. This CDR3 spans 16 amino acids.

This clone is a singleton in its sample. CDR3 region: CASSPRGGARQPQHF. The CDR3 DNA reads as TGTGCCAGCAGCCCACGGGGAGGGGCTCGTCAGCCCCAGCATTTT. The chain employs TRBV5-6 and TRBJ1-5, with D possibly matching TRBD1 (5 bases). V dropped 4 bases and J dropped 6 bases, with 17 bases sitting between them. Per germline, CDR1 SGHDT and CDR2 YYEEEE. This CDR3 comprises 15 residues.

The chain couples TRBV27 to TRBJ1-2, with 7 bases matching TRBD1. The CDR3 sequence is 16 residues long. J was trimmed by 0 bases and V by 2 bases; bases with no gene match: 6. Germline values: CDR1 MNHEY, CDR2 SMNVEV (reference sequence). CDR3 nucleotides: TGTGCCAGCAGTTTAGTACGACAGGGAACTAACTATGGCTACACCTTC. Its translation: CASSLVRQGTNYGYTF.

The gene calls are TRBV30 and TRBJ2-1, with unresolved D. The CDR3 is 11 amino acids. Germline CDR1 GTSNPN, CDR2 SVGIG (reference sequence). Trimming shortened V by 3 bases and J by 8 bases, and 8 bases separated the two germline ends. This CDR3 reads CAWSGLHEQFF. As DNA, the CDR3 is TGTGCCTGGAGCGGCCTGCATGAGCAGTTCTTC.

J is TRBJ2-2 and V is TRBV27; possibly TRBD2 for D (5 bases). Per the germline V gene, CDR1 is MNHEY and CDR2 is SMNVEV (reference sequence). V shed 6 bases and J shed 4 bases, with 18 bases lying between them. The CDR3 length is 16 residues. CDR3 loop: CASSQWTVLRTGELFF. The CDR3 DNA follows: TGTGCCAGCAGCCAATGGACTGTACTCCGCACCGGGGAGCTGTTTTTT.

The J gene is TRBJ1-2, the V gene TRBV6-7, with TRBD1 matching over 9 bases. TRBV6-7 is designated an ORF whose function remains uncertain. CDR3 length: 11 amino acids. Trimming at V came to 7 bases and at J to 14 bases, leaving 8 bases not matched to a gene. The CDR3 DNA sequence: TGTGCCAGCACCACAGGGGGCGCGGGGACCTTC. Its protein is CASTTGGAGTF.

The V gene is TRBV6-1, the J gene TRBJ1-5, with 7 bases identical to TRBD1. Unmatched junction bases numbered 8, after V lost 6 bases and J lost 6 bases. Germline V gives CDR1 MNHNS, CDR2 SASEGT. The CDR3 has 14 amino acids. The CDR3 region is CASSRGQEGQPQHF. The CDR3 nucleotides are TGTGCCAGCAGCAGAGGACAGGAGGGTCAGCCCCAGCATTTT.

This sequence joins TRBV4-1 and TRBJ1-6; D not certain. The CDR3 runs to 12 residues. Germline V gene lookup returns CDR1 MGHRA and CDR2 YSYEKL. V was trimmed by 5 bases and J by 7 bases, leaving 6 bases between them. DNA for the CDR3: TGCGCCAGCAGCAAAATAAATTCACCCCTCCACTTT. Its protein is CASSKINSPLHF.

The chain combines TRBV18 with TRBJ1-5; 7 nucleotides line up with TRBD1. This CDR3 contains 15 residues. The germline V gene has CDR1 KGHSH and CDR2 LQKENI. Trimming took 3 bases from V and 3 from J; bases not matched to a gene: 5. The CDR3 nucleotides are TGTGCCAGCTCACCGAGACAGGGAAACAATCAGCCCCAGCATTTT. Translating it yields CASSPRQGNNQPQHF.

This clone has only one observation. The chain uses TRBV18 and TRBJ1-2, with D possibly matching TRBD1 (6 bases). The germline gives CDR1 KGHSH, CDR2 LQKENI. V lost 4 bases to trimming and J lost 0 bases, with 15 bases between them. The CDR3 has 16 residues. CDR3 loop: CASSLTRTDANYGYTF. CDR3 sequence (DNA): TGTGCCAGCTCACTTACCAGGACAGACGCTAACTATGGCTACACCTTC.

This clone has more than one count but fewer than ten. This CDR3 reads CASRSFFRDRREPLHF. CDR3 nucleotide sequence: TGTGCCAGCAGAAGTTTTTTTAGGGATCGAAGGGAACCCCTCCACTTT. The chain joins TRBV27 to TRBJ1-6; D not certain. Per germline, CDR1 MNHEY and CDR2 SMNVEV (reference sequence). Trimming shortened V by 6 bases and J by 12 bases, and 24 bases separated the two germline ends. The CDR3 sequence is 16 residues long.

V gene TRBV25-1 combines with J gene TRBJ1-1; D may be TRBD1 (6 bases). V lost 2 bases and J lost 1, with 8 bases in between. CDR3 length: 14 amino acids. The germline V gene encodes CDR1 MGHDK and CDR2 SYGVNS. Here the CDR3 DNA reads TGTGCCAGCAGTGAAGGACAGACGAACACTGAAGCTTTCTTT. It yields the protein CASSEGQTNTEAFF.

This rearrangement joins TRBV28 to TRBJ1-5; D is perhaps TRBD1 (5 bases). Germline lookup yields CDR1 MDHEN and CDR2 SYDVKM. The CDR3 totals 15 residues. V was cut by 7 bases and J by 2 bases, with 15 bases left in between. The CDR3 sequence: CASTVGVIGNQPQHF. DNA of the CDR3: TGTGCCAGCACCGTGGGGGTCATTGGCAATCAGCCCCAGCATTTT.

The V and J genes are TRBV5-6 and TRBJ1-6; D unresolved. Per germline, CDR1 SGHDT and CDR2 YYEEEE. The CDR3 is 15 amino acids. The germline V and J ends were trimmed by 3 bases and 7 bases, with 14 bases remaining between them. The CDR3 is CASSSPGNWNSPLHF. The CDR3 region has the DNA TGTGCCAGCAGCTCCCCGGGAAATTGGAATTCACCCCTCCACTTT.